Below, one T cell receptor (beta chain) is given with its context. What it binds is unknown. After 5'RACE with constant-segment primers, TCR alpha and TCR beta cDNA libraries carrying sample barcodes and UMIs were obtained. TCRdb analysed the 5' RACE reads with MiXCR anew, one entry per CDR3 protein. Of just under 550,000 distinct CDR3 sequences in the sample, roughly 21% are singletons; the top ten hold 9.5% to 15%. The data stem from a study of T-cell memory formation after mild COVID-19. Findings of the study overall: Contracting clones from day 15 to 85 had balanced CD4/CD8; later expanders favoured CD4+.

The J segment lost 6 bases and the V segment lost 4 bases, leaving 8 bases of the junction unmatched. This CDR3 is 15 amino acids long. Germline V gene sequence: CDR1 SGDLS, CDR2 YYNGEE. The sample consisted of PBMCs or a T cell subset sorted from them (not recorded which). The chain is built from TRBV9 and TRBJ2-7; 12 bases are shared with TRBD1. The TCR sequence derives from an adult woman who had mild COVID-19 (a few samples of this study predate the infection). Cell type and time point are not known. CDR3 in DNA: TGTGCCAGCAGCATGGGGACAGGGGGCCTCGTCGAGCAGTACTTC. Encoded protein: CASSMGTGGLVEQYF.